This T cell receptor (beta chain) emerged from a study of cytomegalovirus exposure and HLA in healthy donors. PCR was performed using 60 Vbeta and 13 Jbeta primers. Generated by immunoSEQ multiplex PCR, the TCRdb table keeps only in-frame clones and is missing some. Altogether 120,000 or so clones are present, around 80% being singletons, with the ten largest covering approximately 10%. V was shortened by 2 bases and J by 5 bases, with 13 bases between the two germline ends. Germline V CDR1 and CDR2: GTSNPN, SVGIG (reference sequence). The length of the CDR3 is 13 residues. The chain is built from TRBV30 and TRBJ2-7; the D gene is possibly TRBD2 (5 bases). Sequenced: PBMCs. The sequence was obtained from a man aged 25 to 40 in good health and CMV-seropositive. The CDR3 DNA is TGTGCCTGGAGTCGAGGGATCACCGACGAGCAGTACTTC. This encodes CAWSRGITDEQYF. The entire variable domain, with the rest obtained from reference TRBV30 and TRBJ2-7, is as follows: SQTIHQWPATLVQPVGSPLSLECTVEGTSNPNLYWYRQAAGRGLQLLFYSVGIGQISSEVPQNLSASRPQDRQFILSSKKLLLSDSGFYLCAWSRGITDEQYFGPGTRLTVT.